This TCR beta chain appears in the sequencing data of a study of T cell repertoires in cytomegalovirus infection. Findings and caveats of the study: There were HLA-C-restricted CMV-specific TCR beta clonotypes dominating the ex vivo response.

In the case of this clonotype: Antigen: not known.

MiXCR, run by TCRdb on the reads, gives a single entry per CDR3 protein. The profile shows around 540,000 distinct CDR3 sequences, 25% to 35% of them singletons. This material consisted of cultured PBMCs, taken from culture after CMV antigen stimulation. This receptor was obtained from a human donor in good health (CMV status not recorded). Some clones in this sample may be carry-over from other donors' samples.

DNA of the CDR3: TGTGCCAGCAGCTTAGTTCGGACACGGAGCAATGAGCAGTTCTTC. Its protein is CASSLVRTRSNEQFF. This chain joins TRBV11-3 and TRBJ2-1; a weak D match, TRBD1 (5 bases). Germline-derived CDR1 and CDR2 are SGHNT and YENEEA. V lost 1 base to trimming and J lost 6 bases, with 13 bases between them. This CDR3 contains 15 residues. Drawing the rest from reference TRBV11-3 and TRBJ2-1, the complete variable domain is EAGVVQSPRYKIIEKKQPVAFWCNPISGHNTLYWYLQNLGQGPELLIRYENEEAVDDSQLPKDRFSAERLKGVDSTLKIQPAELGDSAVYLCASSLVRTRSNEQFFGPGTRLTVL.